Sequencing of this T cell receptor beta chain was carried out in a study of shared clonotypes between healthy human individuals. For the study at large: Three plates each covered CD4 naive and memory; CD8 naive two, CD8 memory one. Study-level points and caveats: Generally, naive subsets (rather than memory subsets) showed larger estimated richness.

Only in-frame clones appear in the TCRdb table, and some are missing; sequencing was by immunoSEQ multiplex PCR. The table includes 550,000 to 750,000 clones, just over 90% detected once. V trimming: 2 bases; J trimming: 3 bases; junction bases outside the gene matches: 3. The CDR3 runs 14 residues. The germline V gene has CDR1 SGHAT and CDR2 FQNNGV. Notes on this clone: Its antigen is not identified.

Naive CD8 cells were CD45RO-negative, positively selected for CCR7, excluding terminally differentiated effector memory CD45RA+ cells. This chain uses TRBV11-2 with TRBJ2-7, with 8 bases fitting TRBD1. What was sequenced was naive CD8+ T cells sorted from blood. This receptor was obtained from a man under 40 in good health. Written as DNA, the CDR3 is TGTGCCAGCAGCTTATTACAGGGGGTCTACGAGCAGTACTTC. It codes for CASSLLQGVYEQYF.